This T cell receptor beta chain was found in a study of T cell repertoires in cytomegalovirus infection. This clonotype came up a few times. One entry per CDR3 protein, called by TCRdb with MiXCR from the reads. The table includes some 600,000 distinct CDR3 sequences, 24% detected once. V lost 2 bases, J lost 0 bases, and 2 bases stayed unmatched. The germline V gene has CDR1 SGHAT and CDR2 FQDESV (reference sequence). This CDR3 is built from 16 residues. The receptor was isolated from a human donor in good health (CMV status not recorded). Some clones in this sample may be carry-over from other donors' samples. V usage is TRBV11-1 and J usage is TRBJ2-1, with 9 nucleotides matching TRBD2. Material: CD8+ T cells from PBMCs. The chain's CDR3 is CASSLRRGGSYNEQFF. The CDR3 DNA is TGTGCCAGCAGCTTAAGGCGGGGGGGCTCCTACAATGAGCAGTTCTTC.